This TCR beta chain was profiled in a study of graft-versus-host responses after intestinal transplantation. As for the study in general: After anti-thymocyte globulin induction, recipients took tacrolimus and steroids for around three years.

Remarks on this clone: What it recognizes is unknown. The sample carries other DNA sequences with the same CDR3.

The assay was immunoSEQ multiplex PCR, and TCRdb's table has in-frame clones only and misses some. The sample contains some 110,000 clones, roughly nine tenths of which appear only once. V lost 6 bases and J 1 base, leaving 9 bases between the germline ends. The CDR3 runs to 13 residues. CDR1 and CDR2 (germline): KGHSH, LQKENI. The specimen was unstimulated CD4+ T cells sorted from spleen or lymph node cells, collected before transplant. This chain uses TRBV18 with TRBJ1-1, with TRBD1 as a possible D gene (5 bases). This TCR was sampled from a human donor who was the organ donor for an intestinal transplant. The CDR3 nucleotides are TGTGCCAGCTCGGCCGACAGGAACACTGAAGCTTTCTTT. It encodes CASSADRNTEAFF.